Presented here are 28 T cell receptor beta chains from one specimen sequenced in a study of cytomegalovirus exposure and HLA in healthy donors. Generated by immunoSEQ multiplex PCR, the TCRdb table keeps only in-frame clones and is missing some. The sample includes 200,000 to 300,000 clones, about 86% of them seen just once. The sequencing input was PBMCs. The receptors derive from a woman aged 25 to 39 in good health and CMV-seropositive.

CDR3 coding DNA: TGTGCCAGCAGCTTATCGGAGACAGCCTACGAGCAGTACTTC. Encoded protein: CASSLSETAYEQYF. This sequence joins TRBV7-9 and TRBJ2-7; possibly TRBD1 for D (5 bases). The V and J ends lost 2 bases and 2 bases respectively, with 10 bases between them. CDR1 and CDR2 from the germline V gene are SEHNR and FQNEAQ (reference sequence). This CDR3 region has 14 residues. The variable domain in full, completed from reference TRBV7-9 and TRBJ2-7, reads DTGVSQNPRHKITKRGQNVTFRCDPISEHNRLYWYRQTLGQGPEFLTYFQNEAQLEKSRLLSDRFSAERPKGSFSTLEIQRTEQGDSAMYLCASSLSETAYEQYFGPGTRLTVT.

The chain uses TRBV18 and TRBJ2-5, with 9 bases fitting TRBD1. The germline gives CDR1 KGHSH, CDR2 LQKENI. V shed 3 bases and J 7 bases; nucleotides not matched to a gene: 9. This CDR3 is 15 amino acids long. In nucleotides, the CDR3 is TGTGCCAGCTCACCGGGACAGGGCCTAACCGTGACCCAGTACTTC. It encodes CASSPGQGLTVTQYF.

DNA for the CDR3: TGCGCCAGCAGCTTGGGGGGTTATCGGGGTAGCGCAGATACGCAGTATTTT. Translated, it gives CASSLGGYRGSADTQYF. V and J are TRBV5-1 and TRBJ2-3; D is possibly TRBD2 (5 bases). Trimming left V 0 bases short and J 4 bases short, with 18 bases between. Germline CDR1 is SGHRS and CDR2 is YFSETQ. This CDR3 has 17 residues.

The J gene is TRBJ1-2, the V gene TRBV6-5, with a tentative D call TRBD1 (5 bases). The CDR3 loop spans 12 amino acids. V dropped 4 bases and J dropped 4 bases, with 7 bases sitting between them. Germline V lookup: CDR1 MNHEY, CDR2 SVGAGI. CDR3 residues: CASSSTAYGYTF. The CDR3 coding sequence is TGTGCCAGCAGTTCGACAGCCTATGGCTACACCTTC.

The gene calls are TRBV19 and TRBJ1-5, with TRBD1 identical over 10 bases. V trimming: 7 bases; J trimming: 4 bases; junction bases outside the gene matches: 16. Germline V CDR1 and CDR2: LNHDA, SQIVND (reference sequence). The CDR3 loop spans 18 amino acids. CDR3 nucleotides: TGTGCCAGTACCATGGACAGGGGGAGCGGCTTGACAAATCAGCCCCAGCATTTT. This translates into CASTMDRGSGLTNQPQHF.

The chain employs TRBV5-1 and TRBJ2-1, with D possibly TRBD2 on 7 matching bases. Trimming took off 4 bases at V and 12 bases at J, with 20 bases between the two ends. The CDR3 spans 14 residues. The germline CDR1 and CDR2 sequences are SGHRS and YFSETQ. The CDR3 DNA reads TGCGCCAGCAGCCCGGGGGGCCCGGGTATAGGGCAGTTCTTC. It encodes CASSPGGPGIGQFF.

This chain joins TRBV6-6 and TRBJ1-3; TRBD1 agrees at 7 bases. CDR1 and CDR2 (germline): MNHNY, SVGAGI (reference sequence). With V trimmed by 7 bases and J by 2 bases, 8 bases remained unmatched. This CDR3 is 15 amino acids long. CDR3 in amino acids: CASTVVQGTGNTIYF. DNA of the CDR3: TGTGCCAGCACGGTAGTACAGGGGACTGGAAACACCATATATTTT.

In its sample, this clone was seen once. This chain connects TRBV27 to TRBJ2-1; TRBD2 agrees at 7 bases. The CDR3 sequence is 13 residues long. In germline, CDR1 is MNHEY, CDR2 SMNVEV (reference sequence). V shed 3 bases, J shed 5 bases, and the junction held 1 base outside the gene matches. The CDR3 bases are TGTGCCAGCAGTTTCGGACTAGACAATGAGCAGTTCTTC. Amino acids: CASSFGLDNEQFF.

The chain couples TRBV25-1 to TRBJ2-6; 9 nucleotides line up with TRBD1. CDR3 length: 18 residues. V dropped 9 bases and J dropped 0; count of bases not matched to a gene: 12. Germline V gene sequence: CDR1 MGHDK, CDR2 SYGVNS. The CDR3 spells CASSKGTGRRSGANVLTF. The CDR3 DNA follows: TGTGCCAGTAGTAAAGGGACAGGGCGCCGCTCTGGGGCCAACGTCCTGACTTTC.

The gene calls are TRBV27 and TRBJ2-1, with TRBD2 matching over 7 bases. Unmatched junction bases numbered 9, after V lost 6 bases and J lost 4 bases. The CDR3 totals 15 residues. Germline CDR1 is MNHEY and CDR2 is SMNVEV (reference sequence). The DNA for the CDR3 is TGTGCCAGCAGCAGGAGGGGAGGGCTATACAATGAGCAGTTCTTC. The encoded protein is CASSRRGGLYNEQFF.

V is TRBV6-4 and J is TRBJ1-2; no reliable D call. V was clipped by 4 bases and J by 7 bases, with 16 bases between them. CDR1 MRHNA and CDR2 SNTAGT come from the germline V gene. The CDR3 has 14 residues. The CDR3, as DNA: TGTGCCAGCAGTGCGAACAGTGAAGAGTCTGGCTACACCTTC. Protein sequence: CASSANSEESGYTF.

The gene calls are TRBV18 and TRBJ2-7; 8 positions agree with TRBD2. The CDR3 sequence is 15 residues long. Losses at the gene ends were 0 bases for V and 5 bases for J; bases not matched to a gene: 6. The germline V gene has CDR1 KGHSH and CDR2 LQKENI. CDR3 sequence (DNA): TGTGCCAGCTCACCACCGACTAGCGTAGAGAACGAGCAGTACTTC. Translating gives CASSPPTSVENEQYF.

CDR3 nucleotides: TGTGCCAGCAGCCGCGGGACTAGCGGAGCAGATACGCAGTATTTT. Translation gives CASSRGTSGADTQYF. This chain uses TRBV6-4 with TRBJ2-3, with 11 nucleotides matching TRBD2. This CDR3 is 15 amino acids long. Germline V gene data show CDR1 as MRHNA and CDR2 as SNTAGT. The V segment lost 6 bases and the J segment 4 bases; nucleotides outside the gene matches: 6.

The CDR3 loop reads CASSPDSNTEAFF. The CDR3 DNA sequence: TGTGCCAGCAGTCCTGACTCGAACACTGAAGCTTTCTTT. The rearrangement joins TRBV2 to TRBJ1-1; no clear D. V was clipped by 5 bases and J by 1 base, with 8 bases between them. Germline CDR1 reads SNHLY; CDR2 reads FYNNEI. The CDR3 totals 13 residues.

The genes are TRBV6-4 and TRBJ2-3; tentatively, D is TRBD2 (5 bases). CDR1 MRHNA and CDR2 SNTAGT come from the germline V gene. Trimming took 3 bases from V and 2 from J, leaving 6 bases between them. This CDR3 region has 13 residues. Here the CDR3 DNA reads TGTGCCAGCAGTGAACGGGACACAGATACGCAGTATTTT. Protein product: CASSERDTDTQYF.

The CDR3 here is CASSLGFYGYTF. The DNA of the CDR3 is TGTGCCAGCAGCTTGGGCTTCTATGGCTACACCTTC. The chain carries TRBV11-2 and TRBJ1-2, with D hard to call. The CDR3 consists of 12 residues. Germline CDR1 reads SGHAT; CDR2 reads FQNNGV. V was trimmed by 3 bases and J by 4 bases, leaving 6 bases between them.

As DNA, the CDR3 is TGTGCCACCAGCGTTGGACAGTTCTATCAGCCCCAGCATTTT. It translates to CATSVGQFYQPQHF. The chain has TRBV15 and TRBJ1-5; possibly TRBD1 for D (6 bases). The V gene's germline CDR1 is LNHNV and CDR2 YYDKDF (reference sequence). Trimming removed 5 bases from V and 5 bases from J, with 13 bases in between. This CDR3 is 14 amino acids long. Complete variable domain (other parts from reference TRBV15 and TRBJ1-5): DAMVIQNPRYQVTQFGKPVTLSCSQTLNHNVMYWYQQKSSQAPKLLFHYYDKDFNNEADTPDNFQSRRPNTSFCFLDIRSPGLGDTAMYLCATSVGQFYQPQHFGDGTRLSIL.

The chain couples TRBV27 to TRBJ2-5, with D maybe TRBD2 (6 bases). CDR3 size: 16 residues. V lost 1 base and J lost 1, with 13 bases in between. In germline, CDR1 is MNHEY, CDR2 SMNVEV (reference sequence). This CDR3 is CASSLWVGSLQETQYF. CDR3 nucleotide sequence: TGTGCCAGCAGTTTATGGGTCGGGAGCCTCCAAGAGACCCAGTACTTC.

The V call is TRBV4-1, the J call TRBJ2-7, with 7 positions matching TRBD1. There are 12 residues in the CDR3. The V and J ends lost 6 bases and 5 bases, in that order; junction bases with no gene match: 4. CDR1 and CDR2 from the germline V gene are MGHRA and YSYEKL. CDR3 sequence: CASSYDRDEQYF. CDR3 in DNA: TGCGCCAGCAGTTATGACAGGGACGAGCAGTACTTC.

This rearrangement joins TRBV11-2 to TRBJ2-7, with 10 nucleotides matching TRBD1. CDR1 and CDR2 from the germline V gene are SGHAT and FQNNGV. J was trimmed by 3 bases and V by 5 bases; bases with no gene match: 4. CDR3 length: 14 amino acids. CDR3 sequence reads: CASSPDRGHYEQYF. The CDR3, as DNA: TGTGCCAGCAGCCCAGACAGGGGGCACTACGAGCAGTACTTC.

The chain has TRBV19 and TRBJ2-7; TRBD2 matches at 12 bases. The CDR3 is 15 residues long. Germline loops: CDR1 LNHDA, CDR2 SQIVND (reference sequence). V lost 3 bases, J lost 6 bases, and 6 bases stayed unmatched. The CDR3 reads CASSMRLAGVGEQYF. The CDR3 bases are TGTGCCAGTAGTATGCGACTAGCGGGAGTTGGCGAGCAGTACTTC.

This clone was seen only a few times. The chain combines TRBV5-1 with TRBJ2-1; D may be TRBD2 (5 bases). Germline lookup yields CDR1 SGHRS and CDR2 YFSETQ. V lost 4 bases and J 0 bases, leaving 11 bases between the germline ends. This CDR3 has 15 amino acids. CDR3 region: CASSPGLSSYNEQFF. CDR3 in DNA: TGCGCCAGCAGCCCAGGACTGAGCTCCTACAATGAGCAGTTCTTC. The full variable domain, completed using reference TRBV5-1 and TRBJ2-1, is KAGVTQTPRYLIKTRGQQVTLSCSPISGHRSVSWYQQTPGQGLQFLFEYFSETQRNKGNFPGRFSGRQFSNSRSEMNVSTLELGDSALYLCASSPGLSSYNEQFFGPGTRLTVL.

This chain connects TRBV30 to TRBJ2-2, with 8 bases matching TRBD2. The CDR3 extends over 18 amino acids. The germline CDR1 and CDR2 sequences are GTSNPN and SVGIG (reference sequence). J gave up 4 bases and V 2 bases, and 15 bases lay outside the gene matches. CDR3 sequence: CAWSKRGRSLAGTGELFF. The CDR3 DNA follows: TGTGCCTGGAGTAAGCGGGGGAGATCGTTAGCGGGCACCGGGGAGCTGTTTTTT.

V is TRBV7-6 and J is TRBJ2-1, with 9 nucleotides matching TRBD2. Germline lookup yields CDR1 SGHVS and CDR2 FNYEAQ. This CDR3 region has 15 residues. Germline trimming cut 1 base from V and 9 bases from J; bases unmatched to any gene: 7. The CDR3 nucleotides are TGTGCCAGCAGCTTAGTTATAGCGGGAGCCTGTGAGCAGTTCTTC. Encoded protein: CASSLVIAGACEQFF. The entire variable domain, with the rest obtained from reference TRBV7-6 and TRBJ2-1, is as follows: GAGVSQSPRYKVTKRGQDVALRCDPISGHVSLYWYRQALGQGPEFLTYFNYEAQQDKSGLPNDRFSAERPEGSISTLTIQRTEQRDSAMYRCASSLVIAGACEQFFGPGTRLTVL.

In its sample, this clone was seen a few times. The same CDR3 is also encoded by other DNA sequences in this sample. V and J are TRBV5-1 and TRBJ2-5; 9 nucleotides align to TRBD2. This CDR3 spans 15 amino acids. Germline-derived CDR1 and CDR2 are SGHRS and YFSETQ. The V gene end was trimmed by 0 bases and the J gene end by 0 bases; junction bases not matched to a gene: 0. CDR3 in amino acids: CASSLASGNQETQYF. Written as DNA, the CDR3 is TGCGCCAGCAGCTTGGCTAGCGGGAACCAAGAGACCCAGTACTTC.

The CDR3 DNA follows: TGTGCCAGCAGTTACCGCGACAGGGGCCGGGCAGATACGCAGTATTTT. This encodes CASSYRDRGRADTQYF. The rearrangement joins TRBV6-6 to TRBJ2-3, with 8 bases fitting TRBD1. The germline gives CDR1 MNHNY, CDR2 SVGAGI (reference sequence). V was pared by 2 bases and J by 4 bases, with 8 bases of the junction left unmatched. CDR3 length: 16 amino acids.

The V gene is TRBV29-1, the J gene TRBJ2-1, with D possibly matching TRBD1 (6 bases). Germline V gene sequence: CDR1 SQVTM, CDR2 ANQGSEA. This CDR3 comprises 15 residues. V was shortened by 6 bases and J by 7 bases, with 22 bases between the two germline ends. The CDR3 DNA sequence: TGCAGCGTGGGGGCAGGGACCAGGGTTAGGAATGAGCAGTTCTTC. Protein product: CSVGAGTRVRNEQFF.

The chain recombines TRBV29-1 with TRBJ1-2; the match to TRBD1 covers 7 bases. Germline CDR1 SQVTM, CDR2 ANQGSEA. The CDR3 extends over 14 amino acids. The V segment lost 2 bases and the J segment 0 bases; nucleotides outside the gene matches: 3. The CDR3 DNA sequence: TGCAGCGTTGAATCGACAGGGACTAACTATGGCTACACCTTC. Translated: CSVESTGTNYGYTF.